These 29 T cell receptor beta chains originate from one sample sequenced in a study of identical twins. TCRdb analysed the 5' RACE reads with MiXCR anew, one entry per CDR3 protein. This table has 500,000 or so distinct CDR3 sequences, approximately 15% appearing once. A further study also used this sample, focusing on yellow fever vaccine responses in identical twins.

The sample comprised CD4+ T cells sorted from blood. The receptors were gathered from a woman between 18 and 29 years old in good health.

A few counts support this clonotype. This chain uses TRBV5-6 with TRBJ2-2; D is uncertain. Germline V gene data show CDR1 as SGHDT and CDR2 as YYEEEE. Trimming took 3 bases from V and 1 from J, leaving 10 bases between them. This CDR3 has 15 residues. The CDR3, as DNA: TGTGCCAGCAGCTGGGGTAGCAGGAACACCGGGGAGCTGTTTTTT. This codes for CASSWGSRNTGELFF.

The chain uses TRBV20-1 and TRBJ2-1, with TRBD1 as a possible D gene (6 bases). Germline V gene data show CDR1 as DFQATT and CDR2 as SNEGSKA (reference sequence). CDR3 length: 14 residues. V was pared by 1 base and J by 2 bases, with 9 bases between. The CDR3 spells CSARVAGAYNEQFF. The CDR3 DNA follows: TGCAGTGCTAGAGTGGCAGGGGCCTACAATGAGCAGTTCTTC.

In its sample, this clonotype was seen many times. CDR3 sequence (DNA): TGCAGTGCTAACCGGGACCCGTCCTACAATGAGCAGTTCTTC. Residues: CSANRDPSYNEQFF. The chain recombines TRBV20-1 with TRBJ2-1; D tentatively fits TRBD1 or TRBD2 (5 bases each). The CDR3 loop spans 14 amino acids. Trimming removed 4 bases from V and 1 base from J, with 11 bases in between. Germline V gene sequence: CDR1 DFQATT, CDR2 SNEGSKA (reference sequence).

This clonotype was counted only a few times. V usage is TRBV6-2 or TRBV6-3 and J usage is TRBJ2-3; D call uncertain. The CDR3 has 13 residues. With 2 bases removed from V and 4 bases from J, the gap between germline ends came to 7 bases. Germline V CDR1 and CDR2: MNHEY, SVGEGT. CDR3 nucleotides: TGTGCCAGCAGTTACGCCGCTTCAGATACGCAGTATTTT. It encodes CASSYAASDTQYF.

This clonotype has more than one count but fewer than ten. The chain combines TRBV4-2 with TRBJ2-3; TRBD2 matches at 10 bases. Germline trimming cut 0 bases from V and 5 bases from J; bases unmatched to any gene: 14. The germline CDR1 and CDR2 sequences are LGHNA and YNFKEQ. This CDR3 contains 19 residues. This CDR3 is CASSQELERGGFYKDTQYF. CDR3 bases: TGTGCCAGCAGCCAAGAACTAGAGCGGGGGGGCTTCTATAAAGATACGCAGTATTTT.

V usage is TRBV3-1 and J usage is TRBJ2-1; perhaps TRBD2 as D (7 bases). Between the trimmed V and J ends, which lost 3 bases and 6 bases, there was a span of 15 bases. The length of the CDR3 is 15 residues. Germline CDR1 and CDR2: LGHDT and YNNKEL (reference sequence). The CDR3 DNA sequence: TGTGCCAGCAGCCATAGGGGGGGGGCTCTCAATGAGCAGTTCTTC. It codes for CASSHRGGALNEQFF.

The rearrangement joins TRBV10-3 to TRBJ2-2; D may be TRBD1 (6 bases). From germline, CDR1 is ENHRY and CDR2 SYGVKD. Trimming cost V 10 bases and J 2 bases, with 11 bases left between them. The CDR3 has 13 amino acids. CDR3: CATTGHNTGELFF. CDR3 in DNA: TGTGCCACCACGGGACACAACACCGGGGAGCTGTTTTTT.

This clonotype came up a few times. The V call is TRBV7-3, the J call TRBJ2-3; no reliable D call. V lost 1 base to trimming and J lost 0 bases, with 8 bases between them. The CDR3 runs to 15 residues. Germline V gives CDR1 SGHTA, CDR2 FQGTGA. Written as DNA, the CDR3 is TGTGCCAGCAGCTTAATCGCTGGGAGCACAGATACGCAGTATTTT. Its protein product is CASSLIAGSTDTQYF.

V is TRBV6-1 and J is TRBJ2-1; no firm D call. V was clipped by 6 bases and J by 9 bases, with 9 bases between them. The germline V gene has CDR1 MNHNS and CDR2 SASEGT. The length of the CDR3 is 11 residues. This CDR3 is CASSLLVEQFF. CDR3 bases: TGTGCCAGCAGCTTGCTCGTTGAGCAGTTCTTC.

This clonotype occurred a few times. V usage is TRBV20-1 and J usage is TRBJ1-2; D gene uncertain. CDR3 length: 14 residues. CDR1 is DFQATT, CDR2 SNEGSKA, per germline (reference sequence). Trimming removed 3 bases at V and 1 base at J, with 12 bases between. CDR3 bases: TGCAGTGCTAGTCTGGGGAACAGTAACTATGGCTACACCTTC. Its protein product is CSASLGNSNYGYTF.

This chain links TRBV18 with TRBJ2-7; D may be TRBD1 (6 bases). The germline V gene encodes CDR1 KGHSH and CDR2 LQKENI. V shed 8 bases and J shed 1 base, with 15 bases lying between them. This CDR3 is built from 14 residues. The CDR3, as DNA: TGTGCCAGCAGCCCCCCGACAGGTTCCTACGAGCAGTACTTC. This sequence encodes CASSPPTGSYEQYF.

The chain has TRBV4-3 and TRBJ2-2, with 8 bases matching TRBD2. The germline CDR1 and CDR2 sequences are LGHNA and YSLEER. V lost 4 bases to trimming and J lost 6 bases; unmatched junction nucleotides: 7. The CDR3 has 15 amino acids. In DNA form, the CDR3 reads TGCGCCAGCAGCCTAGAAGCGGGGGCAGCCGGGGAGCTGTTTTTT. Its translation: CASSLEAGAAGELFF.

This clonotype was counted between two and nine times. This chain links TRBV2 with TRBJ2-1; 7 nucleotides match TRBD1. Germline loops: CDR1 SNHLY, CDR2 FYNNEI. The V segment lost 3 bases and the J segment 5 bases; nucleotides outside the gene matches: 4. The CDR3 spans 14 residues. The CDR3 DNA is TGTGCCAGCAGTGAGCCAGGGGGAAACAATGAGCAGTTCTTC. This gives the protein CASSEPGGNNEQFF.

The genes are TRBV11-2 and TRBJ2-1; 11 bases match TRBD2. Germline assignment: CDR1 SGHAT and CDR2 FQNNGV. The junction had 9 bases not matched to a gene; V was cut back by 5 bases and J by 0 bases. The CDR3 has 18 residues. The CDR3 here is CASSPLAGGTSSYNEQFF. CDR3 nucleotides: TGTGCCAGCAGCCCCCTAGCGGGGGGCACGAGCTCCTACAATGAGCAGTTCTTC.

This clonotype was detected ten times or more. This chain links TRBV29-1 with TRBJ2-1; D may be TRBD1 or TRBD2 (5 bases each). CDR3 size: 15 residues. In germline, CDR1 is SQVTM, CDR2 ANQGSEA. The ends were cut back, 6 bases at V and 0 bases at J, with 15 bases in the middle. CDR3 in DNA: TGCAGCGTCCAAGGGACCGCGCGCTCCTACAATGAGCAGTTCTTC. Its protein product is CSVQGTARSYNEQFF.

The V and J genes are TRBV7-2 and TRBJ1-1; D unclear. Trimming stripped 5 bases from V and 4 bases from J, with 17 bases between. CDR1 and CDR2 (germline): SGHTA, FQGNSA. The CDR3 spans 15 residues. CDR3 residues: CASSRDAVGGTEAFF. CDR3 bases: TGTGCCAGCAGCAGAGACGCGGTTGGCGGCACTGAAGCTTTCTTT.

The V gene is TRBV5-1, the J gene TRBJ2-7; TRBD1 is a possible D gene (6 bases). CDR3 length equals 15 residues. The ends were cut back, 1 base at V and 2 bases at J, with 13 bases in the middle. Germline V lookup: CDR1 SGHRS, CDR2 YFSETQ. The CDR3 DNA sequence: TGCGCCAGCAGCTTGCAGGGGAGCGGAGCCTACGAGCAGTACTTC. Translated: CASSLQGSGAYEQYF.

This clonotype was seen more than once but under ten times. One end of the junction fails to match germline, which may point to a read error. The chain has TRBV5-8 and TRBJ2-1, with 9 bases matching TRBD1. CDR3 length equals 13 residues. CDR1 and CDR2 from the germline V gene are SGHTS and YDEGEE. CDR3 bases: TGTGCCAGCACCTTGACAGGGGGCAATGAGCAGTTCTTC. This translates into CASTLTGGNEQFF.

The genes are TRBV24-1 and TRBJ2-5; D may be TRBD1 (5 bases). V was trimmed by 3 bases and J by 0 bases, leaving 10 bases between them. The CDR3 is 15 residues long. CDR1 and CDR2 from the germline V gene are KGHDR and SFDVKD. CDR3 amino acids: CATSDPQGNQETQYF. The CDR3 region has the DNA TGTGCCACCAGTGATCCGCAGGGCAACCAAGAGACCCAGTACTTC.

The chain is built from TRBV2 and TRBJ2-1, with TRBD2 as a possible D gene (5 bases). The CDR3 consists of 17 residues. Germline CDR1 is SNHLY and CDR2 is FYNNEI. V lost 6 bases, J lost 0 bases, and 18 bases lay in between. This CDR3 is CASRSRLAANSYNEQFF. CDR3 coding DNA: TGTGCCAGCAGGTCGAGGCTAGCAGCCAACTCCTACAATGAGCAGTTCTTC.

This clonotype was counted many times. CDR3 loop: CASSQDPGTAYNEQFF. For the CDR3, the DNA is TGCGCCAGCAGCCAAGATCCCGGGACAGCTTACAATGAGCAGTTCTTC. The rearrangement links TRBV4-3 to TRBJ2-1; 7 bases align to TRBD1. The V gene's germline CDR1 is LGHNA and CDR2 YSLEER. V lost 0 bases, J lost 4 bases, and 6 bases stayed unmatched. The CDR3 totals 16 residues.

The gene calls are TRBV14 and TRBJ2-2; D possibly corresponds to TRBD2 (6 bases). V was cut by 4 bases and J by 7 bases, with 16 bases left in between. Germline V gives CDR1 SGHDN, CDR2 FVKESK. CDR3 length: 15 amino acids. The CDR3 sequence is CASSPVGGRIGELFF. CDR3 coding DNA: TGTGCCAGCAGCCCAGTGGGGGGTCGGATCGGGGAGCTGTTTTTT.

This clonotype was recorded a few times. The chain is built from TRBV29-1 and TRBJ2-2; D perhaps matches TRBD2 (6 bases). V shed 6 bases and J shed 7 bases, with 30 bases lying between them. Germline V gene lookup returns CDR1 SQVTM and CDR2 ANQGSEA. The CDR3 covers 18 residues. The CDR3 loop reads CSVVNSFSASAGGGELFF. In nucleotides, the CDR3 is TGCAGCGTCGTGAATTCTTTTTCGGCTAGCGCCGGGGGCGGGGAGCTGTTTTTT.

At least ten counts were recorded for this clonotype. The chain recombines TRBV27 with TRBJ1-5, with a tentative D call TRBD1 (6 bases). Germline V CDR1 and CDR2: MNHEY, SMNVEV (reference sequence). This CDR3 has 15 amino acids. The V end lost 2 bases, the J end lost 4 bases, and 12 bases lay between the germline ends. CDR3 region: CASSLTAGANQPQHF. In DNA form, the CDR3 reads TGTGCCAGCAGTTTAACAGCAGGGGCTAATCAGCCCCAGCATTTT.

In its sample, this clonotype was seen many times. The chain combines TRBV12-5 with TRBJ2-1; D is ambiguous. Germline V gene lookup returns CDR1 LGHNT and CDR2 FRNRAP. The CDR3 consists of 19 residues. V lost 5 bases, J lost 4 bases, and 27 bases lay in between. CDR3 DNA sequence: TGTGCTAGTGGTCCTAACGCCCACGCCAACGTACCTAGATACAATGAGCAGTTCTTC. Translating gives CASGPNAHANVPRYNEQFF.

J is TRBJ2-1 and V is TRBV10-1, with 11 nucleotides matching TRBD2. The CDR3 has 17 amino acids. V lost 2 bases to trimming and J lost 5 bases; unmatched junction nucleotides: 8. Germline values: CDR1 WNHNN, CDR2 SYGVQD (reference sequence). CDR3 amino acids: CASSEPHTSGSHNEQFF. The CDR3 nucleotides read TGCGCCAGCAGTGAGCCCCACACTAGCGGGAGCCACAATGAGCAGTTCTTC.

This clonotype showed up just a few times. This sequence joins TRBV20-1 and TRBJ2-1, with TRBD2 identical over 9 bases. V trimming: 4 bases; J trimming: 6 bases; junction bases outside the gene matches: 7. Looked up from germline, CDR1 is DFQATT and CDR2 is SNEGSKA (reference sequence). CDR3 size: 14 residues. The CDR3 spells CSANGGRAVNEQFF. The CDR3 DNA reads TGCAGTGCTAACGGCGGGAGGGCCGTCAATGAGCAGTTCTTC.

This clonotype was counted at least ten times. This chain links TRBV5-1 with TRBJ2-1, with D maybe TRBD2 (6 bases). CDR3 length: 13 amino acids. Germline-derived CDR1 and CDR2 are SGHRS and YFSETQ. The V and J ends lost 0 bases and 9 bases respectively, with 10 bases between them. The CDR3 spells CASSLGVEGEQFF. CDR3 DNA sequence: TGCGCCAGCAGCTTGGGGGTGGAGGGTGAGCAGTTCTTC.

Comment on this clonotype: The junction does not match germline at one end; this may be a read error. CDR3 coding DNA: TGTGCTAGCAGCTTGAGGGGTGTTGCAGATACGCAGTATTTT. Protein sequence: CASSLRGVADTQYF. This chain uses TRBV7-7 with TRBJ2-3; D may be TRBD1 or TRBD2 (5 bases each). Germline CDR1 reads SSHAT; CDR2 reads FNYEAQ (reference sequence). The CDR3 is 14 residues long.